One T cell receptor (beta chain) is described in this entry. This record belongs to a study of blood T cell repertoires in COVID-19. Study summary: Specimens from acute and convalescent COVID-19 originated in the United States, Italy and Spain. PBMCs, B-cell-depleted T cells, or T cells were the source of the cDNA or gDNA that made up the material.

Authors' analysis steps: Amplifying reference gene primers gave estimates of nucleated cell counts. Some clones are missing from TCRdb's copy, which holds only in-frame ones; the method was immunoSEQ multiplex PCR. V, J and clone size were drawn from that table, and D and trimming were deduced from the DNA. The table includes 140,000 to 150,000 clones, approximately 88% detected once. The TCR sequence derives from a man aged 55-75 years with active or convalescent COVID-19. Sequencing used peripheral blood.

CDR3 nucleotides: TGCAGCGTTGGACCCGGGGATGGCTACACCTTC. Its protein product is CSVGPGDGYTF. The gene calls are TRBV29-1 and TRBJ1-2; D is unresolved. This CDR3 spans 11 amino acids. From germline, CDR1 is SQVTM and CDR2 ANQGSEA. Trimming left V 4 bases short and J 6 bases short, with 9 bases between.